The 22 T cell receptor beta chains below all came from one sample that was sequenced in a study of OX40 agonist ivuxolimab in advanced cancers. Data came from immunoSEQ multiplex PCR; TCRdb stores just in-frame clones and leaves some out. The table includes 60,000 to 90,000 clones, more than 70% detected once. The material was CD4+ or CD8+ T cells sorted from blood, obtained in a trial of the OX40 agonist ivuxolimab. The source is an adult with an advanced solid tumor such as melanoma, head and neck, liver or kidney cancer.

The V and J genes are TRBV19 and TRBJ1-2; D is possibly TRBD1 (5 bases). CDR3 length: 13 residues. V was cut by 9 bases and J by 6 bases, with 17 bases left in between. Germline loops: CDR1 LNHDA, CDR2 SQIVND (reference sequence). CDR3 sequence reads: CASHGGVRDGYTF. The CDR3 DNA reads TGTGCCAGCCATGGGGGGGTTAGGGATGGCTACACCTTC.

The J gene is TRBJ1-4, the V gene TRBV11-1; D remains unclear. Trimming took off 5 bases at V and 4 bases at J, with 11 bases between the two ends. CDR3 length: 14 residues. Germline assignment: CDR1 SGHAT and CDR2 FQDESV (reference sequence). The CDR3 spells CASSPGRDNEKLFF. The CDR3 DNA sequence: TGTGCCAGCAGCCCCGGGAGAGATAATGAAAAACTGTTTTTT.

The chain combines TRBV19 with TRBJ1-1; D call uncertain. Germline-derived CDR1 and CDR2 are LNHDA and SQIVND (reference sequence). Trimming took off 3 bases at V and 0 bases at J, with 14 bases between the two ends. The CDR3 spans 16 residues. The chain's CDR3 is CASSIGRTQMNTEAFF. The CDR3 DNA reads TGTGCCAGTAGTATCGGAAGGACCCAAATGAACACTGAAGCTTTCTTT.

The chain employs TRBV7-2 and TRBJ2-2; 12 bases map to TRBD1. This CDR3 spans 17 amino acids. Germline lookup yields CDR1 SGHTA and CDR2 FQGNSA. V shed 8 bases and J 4 bases; nucleotides not matched to a gene: 11. The CDR3 sequence is CASHPGQGAGGTGELFF. CDR3 nucleotide sequence: TGTGCCAGCCACCCGGGACAGGGGGCTGGAGGCACCGGGGAGCTGTTTTTT.

The rearrangement joins TRBV4-2 to TRBJ2-5, with 16 bases identical to TRBD2. Per the germline V gene, CDR1 is LGHNA and CDR2 is YNFKEQ. J was trimmed by 4 bases and V by 0 bases; bases with no gene match: 11. The CDR3 runs 20 residues. CDR3 nucleotide sequence: TGTGCCAGCAGCCAAGATGAGGGCGGGACTAGCGGGGGGGCAGGAGAGACCCAGTACTTC. It encodes CASSQDEGGTSGGAGETQYF.

The rearrangement uses TRBV5-6 and TRBJ2-2, with a tentative D call TRBD2 (5 bases). With 4 bases removed from V and 5 bases from J, the gap between germline ends came to 18 bases. The CDR3 sequence is 16 residues long. The germline CDR1 and CDR2 sequences are SGHDT and YYEEEE. The CDR3 DNA reads TGTGCCAGCAGCAGAGGGTGGGGTAGAGGTACCGGGGAGCTGTTTTTT. Translation: CASSRGWGRGTGELFF.

This clone appeared once. This sequence joins TRBV2 and TRBJ2-7; perhaps TRBD1 as D (6 bases). The CDR3 runs 11 residues. Trimming pared 8 bases from V and 12 bases from J, leaving 17 bases between. The germline CDR1 and CDR2 sequences are SNHLY and FYNNEI. For the CDR3, the DNA is TGTGCCAGCTACGGGACATTATTGGGGTACTTC. Its protein is CASYGTLLGYF.

The gene calls are TRBV29-1 and TRBJ1-2; D remains ambiguous. The V gene lost 0 bases and the J gene lost 4 bases, with 12 bases spanning the gap. Germline V gives CDR1 SQVTM, CDR2 ANQGSEA. The CDR3 has 14 amino acids. The CDR3 loop reads CSVEELAGAYGYTF. CDR3 nucleotides: TGCAGCGTTGAAGAGCTAGCAGGCGCCTATGGCTACACCTTC.

This sequence joins TRBV2 and TRBJ2-7; D may be TRBD1 (6 bases). V was clipped by 6 bases and J by 6 bases, with 21 bases between them. This CDR3 is built from 15 residues. Germline CDR1 reads SNHLY; CDR2 reads FYNNEI. CDR3 region: CASSDLGAGFSEQYF. DNA of the CDR3: TGTGCCAGCAGCGATTTGGGGGCAGGGTTCTCCGAGCAGTACTTC.

Turning to this clone: A much larger clone lies one base from this, so it may be a read error. V is TRBV28 and J is TRBJ1-5; 9 bases match TRBD1. The germline gives CDR1 MDHEN, CDR2 SYDVKM. V lost 7 bases to trimming and J lost 1 base; unmatched junction nucleotides: 5. The CDR3 is 15 amino acids. The CDR3 coding sequence is TGTGCCAGCATCTCGACAGGGGGAAGCAATCAGCCCCAGCATTTT. Translating gives CASISTGGSNQPQHF.

CDR3 sequence: CASSEYYRGSEAFF. Written as DNA, the CDR3 is TGTGCCAGCAGTGAGTACTACAGGGGGTCTGAAGCTTTCTTT. V is TRBV6-1 and J is TRBJ1-1; 8 bases line up with TRBD1. The J segment lost 6 bases and the V segment lost 3 bases, leaving 6 bases of the junction unmatched. The CDR3 has 14 amino acids. Germline CDR1 MNHNS, CDR2 SASEGT.

This CDR3 is CASSKAGVVDTQYF. CDR3 DNA sequence: TGTGCCAGCAGTAAGGCGGGAGTGGTAGATACGCAGTATTTT. V usage is TRBV5-4 and J usage is TRBJ2-3; TRBD2 matches 7 bases. Trimming at V came to 5 bases and at J to 5 bases, leaving 8 bases not matched to a gene. Germline V gives CDR1 SGHNT, CDR2 YYREEE (reference sequence). This CDR3 comprises 14 residues.

The gene calls are TRBV30 and TRBJ1-1; no clear D. This CDR3 contains 14 residues. From germline, CDR1 is GTSNPN and CDR2 SVGIG (reference sequence). Deletions cut 0 bases from V and 1 base from J, with 9 bases between. In nucleotides, the CDR3 is TGTGCCTGGAGTGTAGGTGGCAAGAACACTGAAGCTTTCTTT. This gives the protein CAWSVGGKNTEAFF.

This chain joins TRBV7-9 and TRBJ1-2; D possibly corresponds to TRBD1 (5 bases). This CDR3 region has 13 residues. Per the germline V gene, CDR1 is SEHNR and CDR2 is FQNEAQ (reference sequence). Trimming stripped 5 bases from V and 6 bases from J, with 13 bases between. CDR3 DNA sequence: TGTGCCAGCAGCCCAGAAACAGGAAATGGCTACACCTTC. Translating gives CASSPETGNGYTF. The whole variable domain, remainder taken from reference TRBV7-9 and TRBJ1-2, is DTGVSQNPRHKITKRGQNVTFRCDPISEHNRLYWYRQTLGQGPEFLTYFQNEAQLEKSRLLSDRFSAERPKGSFSTLEIQRTEQGDSAMYLCASSPETGNGYTFGSGTRLTVV.

The chain recombines TRBV18 with TRBJ1-4, with unresolved D. The CDR3 spans 14 residues. Trimming removed 0 bases at V and 3 bases at J, with 5 bases between. The germline V gene encodes CDR1 KGHSH and CDR2 LQKENI. The CDR3, as DNA: TGTGCCAGCTCACCACCTTCCTCTAATGAAAAACTGTTTTTT. This codes for CASSPPSSNEKLFF.

The chain employs TRBV6-1 and TRBJ1-2; the D gene is possibly TRBD1 (5 bases). The CDR3 is made up of 12 amino acids. Germline CDR1 reads MNHNS; CDR2 reads SASEGT. The V end lost 6 bases, the J end lost 5 bases, and 10 bases lay between the germline ends. CDR3 residues: CASSGTSYGYTF. The CDR3 nucleotides read TGTGCCAGCAGCGGGACGTCATATGGCTACACCTTC.

The chain links TRBV30 to TRBJ1-1, with 7 positions matching TRBD1. Germline loops: CDR1 GTSNPN, CDR2 SVGIG (reference sequence). The CDR3 spans 13 residues. Losses at the gene ends were 4 bases for V and 3 bases for J; bases not matched to a gene: 5. The CDR3 here is CAWTRQGYTEAFF. In DNA form, the CDR3 reads TGTGCCTGGACTCGACAGGGCTACACTGAAGCTTTCTTT.

This clone was recorded many times. The rearrangement joins TRBV30 to TRBJ1-6; D is perhaps TRBD1 (5 bases). Trimming removed 2 bases from V and 0 bases from J, with 14 bases in between. In germline, CDR1 is GTSNPN, CDR2 SVGIG (reference sequence). This CDR3 is built from 17 residues. This CDR3 is CAWSTGPAYSYNSPLHF. The CDR3 coding sequence is TGTGCCTGGAGTACAGGACCCGCTTACTCCTATAATTCACCCCTCCACTTT.

The gene calls are TRBV5-4 and TRBJ2-3, with a possible D match to TRBD1 (5 bases). V dropped 3 bases and J dropped 3 bases, with 8 bases sitting between them. The CDR3 length is 13 residues. Germline CDR1 reads SGHNT; CDR2 reads YYREEE (reference sequence). The CDR3 reads CASSSRETDTQYF. Here the CDR3 DNA reads TGTGCCAGCAGCTCCAGGGAAACAGATACGCAGTATTTT.

The chain couples TRBV29-1 to TRBJ2-3; 14 nucleotides match TRBD2. Germline CDR1 reads SQVTM; CDR2 reads ANQGSEA. Germline trimming cut 7 bases from V and 5 bases from J; bases unmatched to any gene: 5. The CDR3 extends over 14 amino acids. The CDR3 here is CSAGLAGVGDTQYF. The CDR3 nucleotides are TGCAGCGCGGGACTAGCGGGAGTGGGAGATACGCAGTATTTT.

This chain connects TRBV5-4 to TRBJ1-3; D ambiguous. V was shortened by 3 bases and J by 2 bases, with 9 bases between the two germline ends. The CDR3 has 14 residues. Germline values: CDR1 SGHNT, CDR2 YYREEE (reference sequence). This chain's CDR3 is CASSSENTGNTIYF. The DNA for the CDR3 is TGTGCCAGCAGCTCAGAAAACACTGGAAACACCATATATTTT.

This rearrangement joins TRBV5-1 to TRBJ1-2; 10 positions match TRBD1. The CDR3 is 16 residues long. Looked up from germline, CDR1 is SGHRS and CDR2 is YFSETQ. The trim removed 4 bases at V and 4 bases at J, leaving 10 bases unmatched. CDR3 sequence reads: CASSPGQGPLAYGYTF. DNA of the CDR3: TGCGCCAGCAGCCCGGGACAGGGGCCTTTGGCCTATGGCTACACCTTC.